This TCR beta chain is from a study of shared clonotypes between healthy human individuals. On the study more broadly: Participating donors consisted of a couple of women and a few men aged 18 to 49. Broader study findings: When compared with the clonotypes that were shared by all four sorted-subset donors, the non-shared clonotypes turned out to have lower generation probabilities.

The germline V gene encodes CDR1 MNHNY and CDR2 SVGAGI (reference sequence). The CDR3 runs 13 residues. Trimming took off 5 bases at V and 5 bases at J, with 12 bases between the two ends. Comments on this clone: The antigen is unknown.

Authors' methods: Junction-only sequences without quality scores were provided by ImmunoSEQ, so filtering was different. Assay used: immunoSEQ multiplex PCR; TCRdb lists only in-frame clones, some missing. D and trimming were read from the DNA, whereas the V and J calls and clone size are those reported in that table. The sample includes roughly 1,000,000 clones, approximately 78% of them seen just once. Sequenced: memory CD4+ T cells from PBMCs. As to subset: CD45RA-negative fraction. The TCR sequence derives from a man aged 18 to 29 in good health. Some clones in this sample may be carry-over from other donors' samples. The rearrangement uses TRBV6-6 and TRBJ1-1; D unresolved. The CDR3 region has the DNA TGTGCCAGCAGTCCGCGCGGTGCAACTGAAGCTTTCTTT. Amino acids: CASSPRGATEAFF.